The rows below give T cell receptor beta chains drawn from one sample of a study of blood T cells in healthy people across ages. TCRdb re-derived calls from the 5' RACE reads in MiXCR, one entry per CDR3 protein. This table holds 1 million to 1.2 million distinct CDR3 sequences, around two fifths found once. Sequencing was done on a sample of blood. The receptor set was obtained from a man between 18 and 35 years old in good health. Both conserved end residues are part of each CDR3. Fields, in order: J gene, clone size, V gene, CDR3 protein. For some rows the clone size is stated as once, few or many, or as a class when expanded; others skip it.

>TRBJ1-5|NA|TRBV10-3
CAISGTRTGDQPQHF
>TRBJ2-1|NA|TRBV7-2
CASSSRTVNEQFF
>TRBJ1-2|NA|TRBV20-1
CSARDIDRGAANYGYTF
>TRBJ2-1|NA|TRBV20-1
CSAIAESSYNEQFF
>TRBJ2-2|few|TRBV5-1
CASFPGQGSTGELFF
>TRBJ2-7|NA|TRBV20-1
CSAKDNTPYNEQYF
>TRBJ1-1|NA|TRBV12-3/TRBV12-4
CASTPAGGGTEAFF
>TRBJ2-2|NA|TRBV11-3
CASSLGSGQGESTGELFF
>TRBJ1-5|few|TRBV4-2
CASSPTGGYSNQPQHF
>TRBJ2-1|few|TRBV7-9
CASSLGQGAAYEQFF
>TRBJ1-2|NA|TRBV20-1
CSAATAANYGYTF
>TRBJ2-1|once|TRBV30
CAWIPGRLRNEQFF
>TRBJ1-1|few|TRBV29-1
CSAIPNTEAFF
>TRBJ2-1|once|TRBV7-9
CASSLAGTGANAQFF
>TRBJ2-3|few|TRBV4-2
CASSREDYSTDTQYF
>TRBJ2-1|few|TRBV6-1
CASSFYEQFF
>TRBJ2-5|NA|TRBV7-2
CASSPGPWETQYF
>TRBJ2-1|NA|TRBV7-3
CASSPRGGLVTVEQFF
>TRBJ1-2|NA|TRBV29-1
CSARLGTGGRVYGYTF
>TRBJ2-1|NA|TRBV15
CATSRPSKGTYLYNEQFF
>TRBJ1-2|many|TRBV7-9
CASSPGVTYGYTF
>TRBJ2-5|NA|TRBV3-1
CASSQDVRAGTQETQYF
>TRBJ1-2|NA|TRBV7-2
CASSLAGTAPTTGYGYTF
>TRBJ2-1|NA|TRBV5-1
CASSWEAGGYNEQFF
>TRBJ2-1|NA|TRBV28
CASSLSGHRGDYNEQFF
>TRBJ1-1|few|TRBV12-3/TRBV12-4
CASSPRQVGNTEAFF
>TRBJ2-3|few|TRBV20-1
CSASTAGAVTDTQYF
>TRBJ1-4|NA|TRBV20-1
CSARNPLRGGGERNEKLFF
>TRBJ1-2|NA|TRBV20-1
CSARATGDPGYTF
>TRBJ2-7|few|TRBV5-1
CASSPWTSGGQMTREQYF
>TRBJ1-1|NA|TRBV6-2/TRBV6-3
CASSPPTTGNTEAFF
>TRBJ1-1|NA|TRBV20-1
CSARDPHLNTEAFF
>TRBJ2-1|NA|TRBV12-3/TRBV12-4
CASSQDSNVGFF
>TRBJ1-2|NA|TRBV14
CASSQATGWGCGYTF